This TCR beta chain stems from a study of blood T cell repertoires in COVID-19. Study details: T cells, B-cell-depleted T cells, or PBMCs provided the cDNA or gDNA that served as material.

Data came from immunoSEQ multiplex PCR; TCRdb stores just in-frame clones and leaves some out. Among 70,000 to 90,000 clones listed, 86% were seen once. The germline CDR1 and CDR2 sequences are LGHNA and YSLEER. This CDR3 has 16 amino acids. V gave up 4 bases and J gave up 4 bases; unmatched junction bases: 6. The receptor's source is a man in his fifties with active COVID-19. This chain links TRBV4-3 with TRBJ2-1, with TRBD2 matching 11 bases. Sequencing was performed on peripheral blood. Written as DNA, the CDR3 is TGCGCCAGCAGCCCCAGACTAGCGGGGACGTACAATGAGCAGTTCTTC. Amino acids: CASSPRLAGTYNEQFF.